The source of this T cell receptor (beta chain) is a study of PD-1 blockade in classical Hodgkin lymphoma. Points from the study as a whole: Healthy donors reportedly exceeded newly diagnosed patients in baseline TCR diversity. Still unresolved is the cause of the repertoire differences, which may be disease activity or prior therapy.

The CDR3 contains 16 residues. V lost 6 bases and J 0 bases, leaving 15 bases between the germline ends. Germline values: CDR1 MNHNY, CDR2 SVGAGI (reference sequence). Comment on this clone: What it recognizes is unknown.

Every patient experienced relapse after autologous stem cell transplantation, and brentuximab vedotin exposure varied. Produced via immunoSEQ multiplex PCR; TCRdb's table is partial and in-frame only. Seen here are 25,000 to 30,000 clones, just under 80% observed once, and the top ten hold about 32%. V is TRBV6-6 and J is TRBJ1-3; D unresolved. This clonotype was sampled from a human donor with classical Hodgkin lymphoma. Material: peripheral blood mononuclear cells (PBMCs), obtained before the second cycle of nivolumab. CDR3 nucleotides: TGTGCCAGCAGATCCGACGGATTTTTCTCTGGAAACACCATATATTTT. Residues: CASRSDGFFSGNTIYF.